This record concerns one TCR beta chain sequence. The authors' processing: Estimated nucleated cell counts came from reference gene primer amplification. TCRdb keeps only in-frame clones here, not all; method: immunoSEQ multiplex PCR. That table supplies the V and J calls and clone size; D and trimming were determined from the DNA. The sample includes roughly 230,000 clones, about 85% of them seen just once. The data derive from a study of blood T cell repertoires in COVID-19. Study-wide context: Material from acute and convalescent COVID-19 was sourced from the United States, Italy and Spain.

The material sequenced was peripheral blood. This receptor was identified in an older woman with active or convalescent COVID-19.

Here the CDR3 reads CASSPNLKGLNTGELFF. The DNA for the CDR3 is TGTGCCAGCAGTCCAAACCTAAAGGGACTAAACACCGGGGAGCTGTTTTTT. The chain links TRBV6-6 to TRBJ2-2; 7 positions match TRBD2. The germline CDR1 and CDR2 sequences are MNHNY and SVGAGI (reference sequence). V lost 5 bases and J lost 2; bases outside the gene matches: 11. This CDR3 region has 17 residues.